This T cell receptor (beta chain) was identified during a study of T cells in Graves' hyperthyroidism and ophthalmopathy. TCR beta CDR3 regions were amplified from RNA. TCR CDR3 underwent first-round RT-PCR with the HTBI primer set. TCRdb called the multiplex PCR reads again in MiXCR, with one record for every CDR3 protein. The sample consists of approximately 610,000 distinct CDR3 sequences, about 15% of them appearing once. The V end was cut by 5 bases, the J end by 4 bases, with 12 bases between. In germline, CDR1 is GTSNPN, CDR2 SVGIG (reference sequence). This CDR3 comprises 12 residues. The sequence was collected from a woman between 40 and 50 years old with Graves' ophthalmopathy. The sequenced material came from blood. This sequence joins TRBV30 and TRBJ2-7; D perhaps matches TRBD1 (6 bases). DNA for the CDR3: TGTGCCTGGCAGGGGTCTGGATACGAGCAGTACTTC. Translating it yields CAWQGSGYEQYF.